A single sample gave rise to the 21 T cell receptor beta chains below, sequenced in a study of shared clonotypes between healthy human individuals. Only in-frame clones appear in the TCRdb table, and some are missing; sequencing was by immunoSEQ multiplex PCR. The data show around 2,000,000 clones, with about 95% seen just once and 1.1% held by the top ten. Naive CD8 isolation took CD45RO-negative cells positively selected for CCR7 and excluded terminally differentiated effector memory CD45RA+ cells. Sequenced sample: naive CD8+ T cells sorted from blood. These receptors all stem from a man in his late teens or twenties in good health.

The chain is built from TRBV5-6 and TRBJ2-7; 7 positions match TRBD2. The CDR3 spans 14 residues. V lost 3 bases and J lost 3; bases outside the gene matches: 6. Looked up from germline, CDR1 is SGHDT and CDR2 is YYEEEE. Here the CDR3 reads CASSSGTKVYEQYF. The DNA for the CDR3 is TGTGCCAGCAGCTCCGGGACTAAAGTCTACGAGCAGTACTTC.

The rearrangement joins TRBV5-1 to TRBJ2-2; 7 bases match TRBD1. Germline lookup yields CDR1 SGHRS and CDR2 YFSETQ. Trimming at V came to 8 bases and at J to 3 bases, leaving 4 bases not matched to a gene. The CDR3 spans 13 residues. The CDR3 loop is CARVQGYTGELFF. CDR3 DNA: TGCGCCAGGGTACAGGGGTACACCGGGGAGCTGTTTTTT. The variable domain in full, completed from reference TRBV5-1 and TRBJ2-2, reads KAGVTQTPRYLIKTRGQQVTLSCSPISGHRSVSWYQQTPGQGLQFLFEYFSETQRNKGNFPGRFSGRQFSNSRSEMNVSTLELGDSALYLCARVQGYTGELFFGEGSRLTVL.

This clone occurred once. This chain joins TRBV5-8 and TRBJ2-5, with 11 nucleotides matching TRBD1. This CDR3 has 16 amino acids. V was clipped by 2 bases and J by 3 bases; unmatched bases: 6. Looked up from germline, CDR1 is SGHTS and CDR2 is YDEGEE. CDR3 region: CASSLGQGAFEETQYF. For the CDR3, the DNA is TGTGCCAGCAGCTTAGGACAGGGGGCATTTGAAGAGACCCAGTACTTC.

Here the CDR3 reads CASSFGADQPQHF. CDR3 in DNA: TGTGCCAGCAGTTTTGGGGCCGATCAGCCCCAGCATTTT. The chain combines TRBV27 with TRBJ1-5, with D possibly TRBD1 on 5 matching bases. Trimming stripped 3 bases from V and 5 bases from J, with 8 bases between. The CDR3 covers 13 residues. Per germline, CDR1 MNHEY and CDR2 SMNVEV (reference sequence).

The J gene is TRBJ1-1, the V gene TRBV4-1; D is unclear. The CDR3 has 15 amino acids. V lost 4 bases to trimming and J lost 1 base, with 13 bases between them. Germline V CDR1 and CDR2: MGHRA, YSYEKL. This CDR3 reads CASSPKGGRNTEAFF. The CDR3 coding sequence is TGCGCCAGCAGCCCTAAAGGCGGGCGGAACACTGAAGCTTTCTTT.

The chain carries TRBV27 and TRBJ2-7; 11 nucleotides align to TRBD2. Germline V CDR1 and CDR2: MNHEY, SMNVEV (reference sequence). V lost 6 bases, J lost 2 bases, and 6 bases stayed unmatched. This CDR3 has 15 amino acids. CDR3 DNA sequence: TGTGCCAGCAGGATCCTAGCGGGAGGCCCCTACGAGCAGTACTTC. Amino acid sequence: CASRILAGGPYEQYF.

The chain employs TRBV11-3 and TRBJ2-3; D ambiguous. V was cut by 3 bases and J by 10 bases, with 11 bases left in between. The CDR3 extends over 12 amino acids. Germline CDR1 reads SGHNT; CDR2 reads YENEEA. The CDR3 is CASSFYSGAQYF. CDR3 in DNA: TGTGCCAGCAGCTTTTATTCAGGTGCGCAGTATTTT.

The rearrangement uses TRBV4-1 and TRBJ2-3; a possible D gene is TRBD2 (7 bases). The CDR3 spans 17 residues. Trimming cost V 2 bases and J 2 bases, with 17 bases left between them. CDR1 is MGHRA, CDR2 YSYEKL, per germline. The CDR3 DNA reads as TGCGCCAGCAGCCAACGTAAGGGGGAGGGCAACACAGATACGCAGTATTTT. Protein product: CASSQRKGEGNTDTQYF.

The CDR3 bases are TGTGCCAGCAGCTTAGATTGGGATGCGAACGGGGAGCTGTTTTTT. Protein: CASSLDWDANGELFF. This chain connects TRBV7-6 to TRBJ2-2, with D uncertain. Germline loops: CDR1 SGHVS, CDR2 FNYEAQ. The CDR3 runs to 15 residues. Trimming took 1 base from V and 7 from J, leaving 13 bases between them.

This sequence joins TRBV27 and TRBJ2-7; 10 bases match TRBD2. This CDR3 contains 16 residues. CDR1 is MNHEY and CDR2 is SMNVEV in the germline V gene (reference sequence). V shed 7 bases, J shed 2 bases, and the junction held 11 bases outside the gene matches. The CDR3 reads CASTWSSGGLPYEQYF. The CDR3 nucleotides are TGTGCCAGCACTTGGAGTAGCGGGGGGCTGCCCTACGAGCAGTACTTC.

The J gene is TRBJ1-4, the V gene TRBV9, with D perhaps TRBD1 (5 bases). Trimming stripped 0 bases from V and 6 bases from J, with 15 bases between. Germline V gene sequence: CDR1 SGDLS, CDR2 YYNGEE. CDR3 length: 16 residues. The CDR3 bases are TGTGCCAGCAGCGTAGAGGGTGGCAGGGATGATGAAAAACTGTTTTTT. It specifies CASSVEGGRDDEKLFF.

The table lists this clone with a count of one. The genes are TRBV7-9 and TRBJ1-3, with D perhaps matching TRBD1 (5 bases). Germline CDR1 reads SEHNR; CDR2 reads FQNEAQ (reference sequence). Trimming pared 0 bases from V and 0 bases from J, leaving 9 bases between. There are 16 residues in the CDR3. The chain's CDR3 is CASSLAGDYSGNTIYF. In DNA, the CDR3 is TGTGCCAGCAGCTTAGCGGGGGACTACTCTGGAAACACCATATATTTT.

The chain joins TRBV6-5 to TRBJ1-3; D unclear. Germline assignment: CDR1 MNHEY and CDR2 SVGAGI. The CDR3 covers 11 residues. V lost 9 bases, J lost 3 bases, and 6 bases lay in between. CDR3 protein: CASGFGNTIYF. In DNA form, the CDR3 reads TGTGCCAGTGGCTTTGGAAACACCATATATTTT.

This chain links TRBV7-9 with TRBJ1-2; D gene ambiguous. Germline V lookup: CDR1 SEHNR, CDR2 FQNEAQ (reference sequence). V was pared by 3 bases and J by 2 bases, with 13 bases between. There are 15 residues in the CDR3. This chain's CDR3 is CASSFFWKENYGYTF. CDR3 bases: TGTGCCAGCAGCTTTTTTTGGAAGGAGAACTATGGCTACACCTTC.

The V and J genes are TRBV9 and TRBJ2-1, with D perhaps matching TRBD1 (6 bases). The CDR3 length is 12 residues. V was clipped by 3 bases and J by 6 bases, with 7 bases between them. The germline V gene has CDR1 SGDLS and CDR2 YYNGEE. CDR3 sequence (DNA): TGTGCCAGCAGCGGGGGGCTCAATGAGCAGTTCTTC. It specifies CASSGGLNEQFF.

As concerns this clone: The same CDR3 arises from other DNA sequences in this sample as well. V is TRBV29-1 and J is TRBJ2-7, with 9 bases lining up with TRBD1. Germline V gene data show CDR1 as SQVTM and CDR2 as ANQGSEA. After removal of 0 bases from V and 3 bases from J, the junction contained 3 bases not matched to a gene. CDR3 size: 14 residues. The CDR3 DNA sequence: TGCAGCGTTGAAGAGGGGACAGGGAGCTACGAGCAGTACTTC. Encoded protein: CSVEEGTGSYEQYF.

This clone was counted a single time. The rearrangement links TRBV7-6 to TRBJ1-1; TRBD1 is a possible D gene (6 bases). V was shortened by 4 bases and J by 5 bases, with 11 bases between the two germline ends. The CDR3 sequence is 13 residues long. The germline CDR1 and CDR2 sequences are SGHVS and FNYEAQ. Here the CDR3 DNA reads TGTGCCAGCAGCTACTCAGACAGGACTGAAGCTTTCTTT. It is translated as CASSYSDRTEAFF.

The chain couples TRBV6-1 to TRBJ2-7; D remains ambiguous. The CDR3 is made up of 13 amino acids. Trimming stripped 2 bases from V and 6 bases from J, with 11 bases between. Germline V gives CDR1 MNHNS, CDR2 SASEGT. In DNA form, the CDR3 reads TGTGCCAGCAGTGAATGGACCTCTGGCGAGCAGTACTTC. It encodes CASSEWTSGEQYF.

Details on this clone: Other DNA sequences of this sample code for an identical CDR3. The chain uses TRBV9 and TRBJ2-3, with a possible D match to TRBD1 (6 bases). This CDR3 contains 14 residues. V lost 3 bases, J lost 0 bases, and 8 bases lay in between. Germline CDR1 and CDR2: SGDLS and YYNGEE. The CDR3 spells CASSADRSTDTQYF. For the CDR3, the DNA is TGTGCCAGCAGCGCGGACAGAAGCACAGATACGCAGTATTTT.

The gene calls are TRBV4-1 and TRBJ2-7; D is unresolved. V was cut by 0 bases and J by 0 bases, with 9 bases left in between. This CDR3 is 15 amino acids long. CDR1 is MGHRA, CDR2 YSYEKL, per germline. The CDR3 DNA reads TGCGCCAGCAGCCAAGATCCCCAGTACTCCTACGAGCAGTACTTC. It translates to CASSQDPQYSYEQYF.

The CDR3 protein is CASSHWGSGEQETQYF. The CDR3 DNA reads TGTGCCAGCAGCCATTGGGGTAGCGGGGAACAAGAGACCCAGTACTTC. The V and J genes are TRBV11-2 and TRBJ2-5; 8 bases line up with TRBD2. The V gene end was trimmed by 5 bases and the J gene end by 2 bases; junction bases not matched to a gene: 10. This CDR3 spans 16 amino acids. The germline V gene has CDR1 SGHAT and CDR2 FQNNGV.